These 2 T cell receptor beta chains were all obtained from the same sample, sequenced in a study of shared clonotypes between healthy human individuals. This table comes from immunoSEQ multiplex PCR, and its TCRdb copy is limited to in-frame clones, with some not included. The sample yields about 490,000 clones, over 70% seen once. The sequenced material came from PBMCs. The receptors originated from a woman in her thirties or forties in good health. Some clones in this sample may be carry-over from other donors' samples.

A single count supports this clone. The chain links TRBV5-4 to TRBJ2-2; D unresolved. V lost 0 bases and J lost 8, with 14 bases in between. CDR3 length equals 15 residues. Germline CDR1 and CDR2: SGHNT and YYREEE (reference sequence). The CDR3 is CASSLDGRSLGELFF. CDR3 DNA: TGTGCCAGCAGCTTGGACGGGCGTTCCTTAGGGGAGCTGTTTTTT. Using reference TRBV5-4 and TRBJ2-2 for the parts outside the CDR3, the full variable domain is ETGVTQSPTHLIKTRGQQVTLRCSSQSGHNTVSWYQQALGQGPQFIFQYYREEENGRGNFPPRFSGLQFPNYSSELNVNALELDDSALYLCASSLDGRSLGELFFGEGSRLTVL.

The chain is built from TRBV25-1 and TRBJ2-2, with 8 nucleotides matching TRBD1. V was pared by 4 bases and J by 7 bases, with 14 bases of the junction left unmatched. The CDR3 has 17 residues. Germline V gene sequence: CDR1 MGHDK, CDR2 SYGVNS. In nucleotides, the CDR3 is TGTGCCAGCAGTGTGGCAGGGGGCGCTTTTATTCACGGGGAGCTGTTTTTT. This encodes CASSVAGGAFIHGELFF.